These T cell receptor beta chains were read from a single sample in a study of immune evolution from preneoplasia to lung adenocarcinoma. Clones were read by immunoSEQ multiplex PCR, and TCRdb kept only the in-frame ones, dropping some. The table includes roughly 4,600 clones, more than 60% detected once. Sequenced: FFPE adjacent normal lung tissue. These receptor sequences come from an older donor with lung adenocarcinoma. Both conserved end residues are trimmed from each CDR3. Clone size is stated in some rows and not others, as once, few, many or a class when expanded.

. | TRBV19 | ASSIQDSYYGYT
. | TRBV5-6 | ASSYLLTGGLETQY
. | TRBV5-1 | ASSLEGTAYGYT
few | TRBV6-5 | ASSYGGGRKTQY
. | TRBV14 | ASSQAIGTYEQY
. | TRBV6-5 | ASSSTWTSGLNEQF
. | TRBV27 | ASSLGAGGGFNEQF
. | TRBV5-1 | ASSFDRREAF
. | TRBV6-1 | ASTDRRNTEAF
. | TRBV7-6 | ASSLEGHSTYEQY
. | TRBV11-2 | ASSSRTSGRNEQF
. | TRBV6-1 | ASRSRDGAYEQY
. | TRBV29-1 | SVEDRMDTNYEQY
. | TRBV6-4 | ASSRTSGSGTDTQY
. | TRBV7-2 | ASSLAFAGAYNEQF
once | TRBV7-9 | ASSFRKNTEAF
once | TRBV2 | ASRDYTGVGEQF
. | TRBV7-9 | ASSQQSRGNTIY
. | TRBV19 | ASKRAGRSGTGELF
. | TRBV5-6 | ASSLNSHGLYEQY
. | TRBV6-5 | ATGRPGGPYGYT
. | TRBV6-1 | ASSEAWRERQY
. | TRBV7-2 | ASSPQPSSNEQF
large | TRBV9 | ASSVGGGRLDTQY
once | TRBV4-1 | ASSQRGSSYEQY
. | TRBV5-1 | ASSFRLAVGETQY
. | TRBV27 | ASKFRAGGLYEQY
. | TRBV5-4 | ASSLRGPQAEQY
. | TRBV4-1 | ASSQPTGRDEKLF
. | TRBV25-1 | ASSELGGTANTGELF
once | TRBV2 | ASSRLENTGELF
. | TRBV6-5 | ASSSRVGGYT
. | TRBV25-1 | ASSEPRQGSRELF
. | TRBV28 | ASSLSPLFQY
. | TRBV5-1 | ASSMLTGNTEAF
large | TRBV5-1 | ASSLNPGQGAGELF
. | TRBV6-5 | ASSYSSGSSYEQY
. | TRBV23-1 | VSSPARAQNYEQY
. | TRBV29-1 | SVSRGDTQY
. | TRBV9 | ASSPTSGRYEQF
. | TRBV5-1 | ASSLEVTGELF
. | TRBV9 | ASSVGISGRSSYNEQF
. | TRBV2 | ASSLDRGRIEQY
. | TRBV5-6 | ASSSPSGLDIQY
once | TRBV29-1 | SVRSGRNTGELF
. | TRBV30 | AWASGNYEQY
. | TRBV10-3 | AIKERQGYGELF
. | TRBV7-8 | ASSPSQAYEQY
. | TRBV10-1 | ASSDPGKDEKLF
. | TRBV5-4 | ASSINRGITDTQY
. | TRBV2 | ASSLNWGDNEQF
few | TRBV4-1 | ASRDRDYYGYT
. | TRBV18 | ASSPPTADTGELF
. | TRBV28 | ASNDQTDTQY
. | TRBV7-9 | ASSLVGYYGYT
. | TRBV29-1 | SVDGQVAALNTEAF
. | TRBV11-2 | ASSLAGGTYEQY